The source of this T cell receptor (beta chain) is a study of vaccination effects on CD4 cells after COVID-19. The CDR3 sequence is 16 residues long. Germline-derived CDR1 and CDR2 are LNHDA and SQIVND (reference sequence). V was pared by 3 bases and J by 0 bases, with 6 bases of the junction left unmatched. Remarks on this clone: The antigen is not known.

In the ViraFEST assay, antigen-specific CD4+ clonotypes were identified by expansion after peptide-pool stimulation. The authors isolated CD4+ T cells after around nine days of culture. Absence of prior SARS-CoV-2 infection characterized the vaccine recipients, who showed negative nucleocapsid antibodies. The authors exchanged half the medium for IL-2 medium on days 3 and 7. Profiled with immunoSEQ multiplex PCR; TCRdb holds only in-frame clones, not every one. The table includes 70,000 or so clones, 65% to 80% detected once. The sequencing here drew on CD4+ T cells from PBMCs cultured with HCoV-NL63 spike peptides, taken before COVID-19 vaccination. The receptor was derived from a human donor who received a COVID-19 vaccine. This chain uses TRBV19 with TRBJ1-1; 8 nucleotides line up with TRBD1. The CDR3 DNA reads TGTGCCAGTAGTATGCCTGGGACAGGCGTGAACACTGAAGCTTTCTTT. It yields the protein CASSMPGTGVNTEAFF.